This paragraph reports one T cell receptor (beta chain). Its target is not known. This sample is part of a study of Graves' ophthalmopathy and Graves' hyperthyroidism. Study as a whole: Stable hyperthyroidism referred to disease that showed no ophthalmopathy within 18 months of follow-up.

V shed 0 bases and J 4 bases; nucleotides not matched to a gene: 12. CDR3 length: 17 amino acids. Germline CDR1 reads SGHAT; CDR2 reads FQNNGV. Researchers turned away patients with other autoimmune diseases, uncontrolled infections, pregnancy or lactation. Patients were diagnosed from clinical symptoms, serum thyroxine, TRAb, thyroid ultrasound and orbital computed tomography. Study results and limitations: Most expanded thyroid clonotypes above 0.001 frequency also appeared in blood.

For repertoire sequencing, the TCR beta CDR3 regions were amplified from RNA transcripts. RT-PCR was first run with HTBI primers, then multiplex PCR in a second round. Using its own MiXCR run on the multiplex PCR reads, TCRdb lists one record per CDR3 protein. The sample shows roughly 1.1 million distinct CDR3 sequences, roughly 35% of them seen only once. The sample consisted of peripheral blood or thyroid tissue (not recorded which). The source is an adult man with Graves' hyperthyroidism. The V and J genes are TRBV11-2 and TRBJ2-7, with 7 nucleotides matching TRBD2. The CDR3 reads CASSLEALAGYSYEQYF. The CDR3 DNA sequence: TGTGCCAGCAGCTTAGAGGCGTTAGCGGGCTACTCTTACGAGCAGTACTTC.